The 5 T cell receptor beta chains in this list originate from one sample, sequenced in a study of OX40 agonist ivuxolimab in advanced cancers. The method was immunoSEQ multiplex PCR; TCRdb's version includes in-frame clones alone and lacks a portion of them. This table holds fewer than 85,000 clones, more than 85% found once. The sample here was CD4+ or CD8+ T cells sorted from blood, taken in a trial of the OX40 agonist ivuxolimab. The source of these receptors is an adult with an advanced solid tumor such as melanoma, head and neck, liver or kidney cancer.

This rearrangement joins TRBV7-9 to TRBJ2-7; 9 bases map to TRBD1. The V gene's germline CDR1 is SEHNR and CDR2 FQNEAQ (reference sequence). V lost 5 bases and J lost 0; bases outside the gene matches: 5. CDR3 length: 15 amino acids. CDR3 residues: CASSIRDRASYEQYF. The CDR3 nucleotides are TGTGCCAGCAGCATCCGGGACAGGGCCTCCTACGAGCAGTACTTC.

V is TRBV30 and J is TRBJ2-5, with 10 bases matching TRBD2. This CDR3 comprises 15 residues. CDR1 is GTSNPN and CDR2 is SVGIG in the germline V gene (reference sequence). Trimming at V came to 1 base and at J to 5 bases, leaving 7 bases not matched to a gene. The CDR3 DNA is TGTGCCTGGAGTGCGATAGCGGGGGGCGGGGAGACCCAGTACTTC. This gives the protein CAWSAIAGGGETQYF. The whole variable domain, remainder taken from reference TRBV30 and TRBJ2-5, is SQTIHQWPATLVQPVGSPLSLECTVEGTSNPNLYWYRQAAGRGLQLLFYSVGIGQISSEVPQNLSASRPQDRQFILSSKKLLLSDSGFYLCAWSAIAGGGETQYFGPGTRLLVL.

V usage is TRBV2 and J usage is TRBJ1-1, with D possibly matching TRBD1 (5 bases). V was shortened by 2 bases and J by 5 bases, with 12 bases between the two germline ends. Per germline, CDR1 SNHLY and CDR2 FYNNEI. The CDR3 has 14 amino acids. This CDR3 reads CASSEWAGQTEAFF. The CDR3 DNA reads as TGTGCCAGCAGTGAATGGGCAGGGCAAACTGAAGCTTTCTTT.

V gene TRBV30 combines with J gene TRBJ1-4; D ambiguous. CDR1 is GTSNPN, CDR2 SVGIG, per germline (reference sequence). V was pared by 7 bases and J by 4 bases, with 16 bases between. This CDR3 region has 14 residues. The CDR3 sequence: CALNMEADNEKLFF. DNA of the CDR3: TGTGCCTTGAACATGGAGGCGGATAATGAAAAACTGTTTTTT.

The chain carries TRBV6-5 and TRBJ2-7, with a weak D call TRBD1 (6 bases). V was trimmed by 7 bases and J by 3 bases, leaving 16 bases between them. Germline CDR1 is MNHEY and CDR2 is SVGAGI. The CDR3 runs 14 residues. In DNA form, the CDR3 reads TGTGCCAGCACCCCGAGGACAGACCTCTACGAGCAGTACTTC. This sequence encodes CASTPRTDLYEQYF.